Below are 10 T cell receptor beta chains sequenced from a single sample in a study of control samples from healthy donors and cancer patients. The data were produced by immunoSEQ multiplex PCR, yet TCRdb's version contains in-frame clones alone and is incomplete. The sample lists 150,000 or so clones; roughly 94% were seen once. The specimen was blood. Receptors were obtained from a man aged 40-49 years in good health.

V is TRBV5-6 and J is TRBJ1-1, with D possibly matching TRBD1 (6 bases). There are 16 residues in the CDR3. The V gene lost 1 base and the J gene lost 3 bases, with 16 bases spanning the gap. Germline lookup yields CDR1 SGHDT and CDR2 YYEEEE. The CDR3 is CASSLLGAGEDTEAFF. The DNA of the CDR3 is TGTGCCAGCAGCTTGTTAGGTGCAGGGGAGGACACTGAAGCTTTCTTT.

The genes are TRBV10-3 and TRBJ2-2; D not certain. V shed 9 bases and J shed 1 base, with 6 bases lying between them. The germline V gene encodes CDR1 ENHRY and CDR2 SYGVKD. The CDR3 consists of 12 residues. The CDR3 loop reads CAITQNTGELFF. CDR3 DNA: TGTGCCATAACACAGAACACCGGGGAGCTGTTTTTT.

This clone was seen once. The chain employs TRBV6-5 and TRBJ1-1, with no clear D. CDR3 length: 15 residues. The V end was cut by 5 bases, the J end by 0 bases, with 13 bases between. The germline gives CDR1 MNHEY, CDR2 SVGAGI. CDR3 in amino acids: CASSPLGVLNTEAFF. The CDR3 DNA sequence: TGTGCCAGCAGTCCCCTGGGCGTCTTGAACACTGAAGCTTTCTTT.

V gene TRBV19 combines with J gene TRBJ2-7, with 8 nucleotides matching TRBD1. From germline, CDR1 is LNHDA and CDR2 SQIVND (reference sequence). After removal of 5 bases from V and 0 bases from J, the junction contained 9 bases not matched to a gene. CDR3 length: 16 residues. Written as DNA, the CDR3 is TGTGCCAGTAGTGGCCCACGGGACAGGCCCTCCTACGAGCAGTACTTC. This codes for CASSGPRDRPSYEQYF.

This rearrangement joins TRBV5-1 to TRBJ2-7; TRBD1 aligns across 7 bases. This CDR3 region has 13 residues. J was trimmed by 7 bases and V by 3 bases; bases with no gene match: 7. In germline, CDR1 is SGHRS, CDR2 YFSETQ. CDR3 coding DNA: TGCGCCAGCAGCTACGACAGGGTCTGGGAGCAGTACTTC. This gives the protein CASSYDRVWEQYF.

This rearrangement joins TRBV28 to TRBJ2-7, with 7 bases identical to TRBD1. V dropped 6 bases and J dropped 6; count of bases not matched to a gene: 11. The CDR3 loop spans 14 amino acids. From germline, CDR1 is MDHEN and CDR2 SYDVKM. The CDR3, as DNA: TGTGCCAGCAGGCGGACAGGAGGAAAAGGCGAGCAGTACTTC. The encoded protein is CASRRTGGKGEQYF.

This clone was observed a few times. CDR3 sequence: CAWNLAGMTDTQYF. CDR3 DNA sequence: TGTGCCTGGAACCTAGCGGGGATGACAGATACGCAGTATTTT. The V call is TRBV30, the J call TRBJ2-3, with TRBD2 identical over 9 bases. Losses at the gene ends were 4 bases for V and 3 bases for J; bases not matched to a gene: 5. Germline V gene data show CDR1 as GTSNPN and CDR2 as SVGIG (reference sequence). The CDR3 runs to 14 residues.

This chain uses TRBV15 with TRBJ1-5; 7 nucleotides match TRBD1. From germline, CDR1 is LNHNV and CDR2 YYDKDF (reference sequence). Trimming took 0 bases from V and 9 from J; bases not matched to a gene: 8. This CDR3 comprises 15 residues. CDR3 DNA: TGTGCCACCAGCAGAGATTTAGGGGGCCCTTGGCCCCAGCATTTT. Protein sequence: CATSRDLGGPWPQHF.

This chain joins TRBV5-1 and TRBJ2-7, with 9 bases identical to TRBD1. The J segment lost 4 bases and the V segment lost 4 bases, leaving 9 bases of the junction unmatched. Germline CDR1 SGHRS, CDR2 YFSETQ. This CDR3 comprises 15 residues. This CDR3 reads CASSEGTGISYEQYF. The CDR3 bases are TGCGCCAGCAGCGAGGGGACAGGGATTTCGTACGAGCAGTACTTC.

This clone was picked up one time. This CDR3 is CATSDLNYGDTQYF. Here the CDR3 DNA reads TGTGCCACCAGTGATTTGAACTATGGAGATACGCAGTATTTT. This sequence joins TRBV24-1 and TRBJ2-3; D not certain. This CDR3 contains 14 residues. V was shortened by 0 bases and J by 5 bases, with 8 bases between the two germline ends. The germline gives CDR1 KGHDR, CDR2 SFDVKD.